These 11 T cell receptor beta chains originate from one sample sequenced in a study of shared clonotypes between healthy human individuals. Generated by immunoSEQ multiplex PCR, the TCRdb table keeps only in-frame clones and is missing some. The table lists about 710,000 clones, roughly 72% of them singletons. The specimen sequenced was memory CD4+ T cells sorted from blood. As for subset: CD45RA-negative fraction. The receptors come from a woman aged 30 to 39 in good health.

The table lists this clone with a count of one. The rearrangement links TRBV4-1 to TRBJ2-5, with 7 bases matching TRBD2. CDR1 and CDR2 (germline): MGHRA, YSYEKL. The CDR3 totals 17 residues. V lost 3 bases, J lost 5 bases, and 15 bases stayed unmatched. This CDR3 reads CASSQRGGLDPRETQYF. The DNA for the CDR3 is TGCGCCAGCAGCCAGAGGGGCGGACTAGACCCCAGGGAGACCCAGTACTTC.

On this clone itself: A read error may be the cause here, since a much bigger clone is one base away. Other nucleotide sequences in the sample specify the same CDR3. The CDR3 bases are TGTGCCAGCAGCGTAGGGGGCACAGATACGCAGTATTTT. Translating it yields CASSVGGTDTQYF. This rearrangement joins TRBV6-4 to TRBJ2-3, with D possibly being TRBD1 (5 bases). CDR1 is MRHNA, CDR2 SNTAGT, per germline. CDR3 length equals 13 residues. Trimming shortened V by 6 bases and J by 1 base, and 8 bases separated the two germline ends.

The chain carries TRBV11-2 and TRBJ2-1; 13 bases align to TRBD2. J gave up 8 bases and V 2 bases, and 9 bases lay outside the gene matches. CDR3 length: 17 amino acids. CDR1 and CDR2 (germline): SGHAT, FQNNGV. The CDR3 is CASSLSRTSGSHYEQFF. CDR3 DNA sequence: TGTGCCAGCAGCTTATCCAGGACTAGCGGGAGTCATTATGAGCAGTTCTTC. The variable domain in full, with the rest retrieved from reference TRBV11-2 and TRBJ2-1, is EAGVAQSPRYKIIEKRQSVAFWCNPISGHATLYWYQQILGQGPKLLIQFQNNGVVDDSQLPKDRFSAERLKGVDSTLKIQPAKLEDSAVYLCASSLSRTSGSHYEQFFGPGTRLTVL.

There are a few counts of this clone. V gene TRBV2 combines with J gene TRBJ2-3; D remains ambiguous. The CDR3 consists of 11 residues. Germline V gene data show CDR1 as SNHLY and CDR2 as FYNNEI. The V end lost 6 bases, the J end lost 3 bases, and 4 bases lay between the germline ends. CDR3 nucleotide sequence: TGTGCCAGCAGAGAAACAGATACGCAGTATTTT. Translation: CASRETDTQYF.

The V call is TRBV7-9, the J call TRBJ2-2; TRBD1 aligns across 7 bases. The germline V gene has CDR1 SEHNR and CDR2 FQNEAQ (reference sequence). The CDR3 totals 15 residues. The trim removed 3 bases at V and 8 bases at J, leaving 9 bases unmatched. The CDR3 DNA reads TGTGCCAGCAGCTTGTCGACAGGGAACGATGGGGAGCTGTTTTTT. This codes for CASSLSTGNDGELFF.

CDR3 region: CASSPRLLARTDTQYF. CDR3 nucleotides: TGTGCCAGCAGCCCCCGACTCCTAGCGCGCACAGATACGCAGTATTTT. The chain combines TRBV11-2 with TRBJ2-3, with D possibly being TRBD2 (6 bases). V was clipped by 5 bases and J by 1 base, with 16 bases between them. The CDR3 extends over 16 amino acids. Germline V CDR1 and CDR2: SGHAT, FQNNGV.

The chain uses TRBV4-1 and TRBJ2-3, with D perhaps matching TRBD2 (5 bases). Germline CDR1 is MGHRA and CDR2 is YSYEKL. V was cut by 4 bases and J by 4 bases, with 9 bases left in between. This CDR3 spans 13 amino acids. This chain's CDR3 is CASSRGLPDTQYF. CDR3 nucleotides: TGCGCCAGCAGCCGCGGACTGCCAGATACGCAGTATTTT.

The chain links TRBV28 to TRBJ2-2; D is unresolved. Trimming cost V 6 bases and J 9 bases, with 23 bases left between them. Looked up from germline, CDR1 is MDHEN and CDR2 is SYDVKM. The CDR3 totals 16 residues. CDR3 in DNA: TGTGCCAGCAGACCTACGGTGCTACTAAGTAGACGGGAGCTGTTTTTT. It translates to CASRPTVLLSRRELFF.

This clone showed up just once. The chain has TRBV15 and TRBJ2-4; D remains unclear. The CDR3 covers 20 residues. The V end lost 3 bases, the J end lost 0 bases, and 24 bases lay between the germline ends. Per germline, CDR1 LNHNV and CDR2 YYDKDF (reference sequence). The CDR3 loop is CATSSLLTPVNTLAKNIQYF. Written as DNA, the CDR3 is TGTGCCACCAGCAGCCTCTTAACACCCGTGAACACCTTAGCCAAAAACATTCAGTACTTC.

The rearrangement joins TRBV28 to TRBJ2-7; the D gene is possibly TRBD2 (6 bases). This CDR3 comprises 15 residues. Germline V gene lookup returns CDR1 MDHEN and CDR2 SYDVKM. V was trimmed by 3 bases and J by 0 bases, leaving 12 bases between them. CDR3 nucleotides: TGTGCCAGCAGTTTCCGGGGGAAAAGCTCCTACGAGCAGTACTTC. Translated, it gives CASSFRGKSSYEQYF.

This clone was seen only once. The rearrangement links TRBV2 to TRBJ2-1, with no clear D. CDR1 is SNHLY, CDR2 FYNNEI, per germline. V gave up 9 bases and J gave up 8 bases, with 14 bases separating them. CDR3 size: 12 residues. CDR3 amino acids: CASTVAHYEQFF. CDR3 DNA: TGTGCCAGTACCGTAGCTCACTATGAGCAGTTCTTC.